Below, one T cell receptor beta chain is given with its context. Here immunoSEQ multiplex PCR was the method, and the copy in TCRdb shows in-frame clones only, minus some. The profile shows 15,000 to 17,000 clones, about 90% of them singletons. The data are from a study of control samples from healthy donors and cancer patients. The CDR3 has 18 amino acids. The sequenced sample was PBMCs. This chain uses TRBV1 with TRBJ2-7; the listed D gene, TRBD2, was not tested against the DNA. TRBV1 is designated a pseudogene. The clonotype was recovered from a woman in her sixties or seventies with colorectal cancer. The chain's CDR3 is CTSSQGRSGRADRYEQYF. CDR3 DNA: TGCACCAGCAGCCAAGGTAGGAGCGGGAGGGCGGACCGCTACGAGCAGTACTTC.